The T cell receptor (beta chain) under discussion was sequenced for a study of shared clonotypes between healthy human individuals. Findings and limits, study-wide: Compared with memory subsets, naive subsets generally had larger estimated richness.

In replicate PCRs of sorted subsets, roughly 190 ng DNA, approximately 32,000 T cell genomes, was used. The table came from immunoSEQ multiplex PCR; TCRdb's copy has only in-frame clones and leaves some out. Here the sample spans 730,000 or so clones, 72% being singletons. On this clone: Its target is unknown.

The sequence was collected from a woman younger than 45 in good health. Sequenced input: memory CD4+ T cells sorted from blood. Subset meaning: CD45RA-negative fraction.

CDR3 bases: TGTGCCAGCAGGGGGGGTGTATTGCGGGCGACGGCCTACGAGCAGTACTTC. This translates into CASRGGVLRATAYEQYF. The chain joins TRBV28 to TRBJ2-7, with D possibly being TRBD2 (6 bases). The CDR3 runs to 17 residues. The germline gives CDR1 MDHEN, CDR2 SYDVKM. V shed 6 bases and J shed 2 bases, with 23 bases lying between them.